Shown below are 28 T cell receptor beta chains from a single sample sequenced in a study of blood T cells in healthy people across ages (dated by TCRdb to between 2014 and 2016). Preparation of the library involved 5' RACE. Sequencing relied on an Illumina HiSeq 2500. The second PCR ran for roughly 7 to 12 cycles and used a J-beta primer mix along with a sample-barcoded 5' primer. TCRdb cleaned the public reads at Q25 with fastp, built clones with MiXCR and kept in-frame beta chains. For every CDR3 protein sequence, its rows merge into one entry that carries the most common genes and DNA. The sample table holds some 690,000 distinct CDR3 sequences, of which approximately 22% were seen once. The ten largest clones add up to roughly 22% of the sample. Material for sequencing was blood. Every receptor here comes from a man in his sixties or seventies in good health.

This clonotype was seen more than once but under ten times. The rearrangement joins TRBV6-4 to TRBJ1-1; 9 nucleotides agree with TRBD1. Germline V gene lookup returns CDR1 MRHNA and CDR2 SNTAGT. Trimming took 3 bases from V and 4 from J; bases not matched to a gene: 3. The CDR3 length is 14 residues. Here the CDR3 reads CASSDTDRGTEAFF. For the CDR3, the DNA is TGTGCCAGCAGTGATACGGACAGGGGCACTGAAGCTTTCTTT.

This chain joins TRBV14 and TRBJ2-3; D ambiguous. The CDR3 extends over 11 amino acids. V was pared by 3 bases and J by 7 bases, with 5 bases between. Germline V gives CDR1 SGHDN, CDR2 FVKESK. The CDR3 region is CASSQGYTQYF. CDR3 DNA: TGTGCCAGCAGCCAGGGTTATACGCAGTATTTT. Complete variable domain (other parts from reference TRBV14 and TRBJ2-3): EAGVTQFPSHSVIEKGQTVTLRCDPISGHDNLYWYRRVMGKEIKFLLHFVKESKQDESGMPNNRFLAERTGGTYSTLKVQPAELEDSGVYFCASSQGYTQYFGPGTRLTVL.

A few counts support this clonotype. CDR3 DNA sequence: TGCAGCGGGGCAAGCTCCTACAATGAGCAGTTCTTC. It is translated as CSGASSYNEQFF. The chain has TRBV29-1 and TRBJ2-1; the D is unclear. Germline V gene lookup returns CDR1 SQVTM and CDR2 ANQGSEA. V lost 7 bases and J 0 bases, leaving 7 bases between the germline ends. There are 12 residues in the CDR3.

This clonotype showed up many times. This chain links TRBV20-1 with TRBJ1-4; a weak D match, TRBD1 (5 bases). V gave up 0 bases and J gave up 10 bases, with 18 bases separating them. The CDR3 runs 15 residues. CDR1 and CDR2 (germline): DFQATT, SNEGSKA (reference sequence). CDR3: CSARDFAQGGVKLFF. CDR3 nucleotides: TGCAGTGCTAGAGATTTCGCGCAGGGAGGCGTAAAACTGTTTTTT.

As for this clonotype: Germline and junction disagree at one end, which may indicate a read error. The V and J genes are TRBV4-3 and TRBJ2-5; no clear D gene. The germline V gene has CDR1 LGHNA and CDR2 YSLEER. The CDR3 runs 16 residues. CDR3 sequence: CASGQARAPLGETQYF. The DNA of the CDR3 is TGCGCCAGCGGCCAAGCGAGAGCACCCCTGGGGGAGACCCAGTACTTC.

This clonotype was counted only a few times. The chain uses TRBV27 and TRBJ2-1; D is perhaps TRBD2 (7 bases). The CDR3 runs 15 residues. The ends were cut back, 7 bases at V and 3 bases at J, with 16 bases in the middle. The V gene's germline CDR1 is MNHEY and CDR2 SMNVEV (reference sequence). CDR3 amino acids: CASTWGGPNYNEQFF. The CDR3 bases are TGTGCCAGCACTTGGGGGGGGCCTAACTACAATGAGCAGTTCTTC.

This clonotype was observed a handful of times. The rearrangement uses TRBV5-1 and TRBJ2-3, with 7 bases matching TRBD2. V trimming: 6 bases; J trimming: 5 bases; junction bases outside the gene matches: 9. The germline V gene encodes CDR1 SGHRS and CDR2 YFSETQ. There are 14 residues in the CDR3. The CDR3 here is CASNPGGPGDTQYF. CDR3 DNA sequence: TGCGCCAGCAACCCGGGAGGCCCGGGAGATACGCAGTATTTT.

This clonotype has at least ten counts. This chain joins TRBV29-1 and TRBJ2-3; 9 bases align to TRBD2. The CDR3 spans 13 residues. V lost 8 bases to trimming and J lost 0 bases; unmatched junction nucleotides: 3. Germline CDR1 reads SQVTM; CDR2 reads ANQGSEA. CDR3: CSLGLASTDTQYF. The CDR3 bases are TGCAGCCTGGGACTAGCTAGCACAGATACGCAGTATTTT.

The V call is TRBV5-1, the J call TRBJ2-1; no definite D call. The J call may be wrong; the DNA end is better matched by TRBJ2-7. This CDR3 region has 13 residues. CDR1 and CDR2 from the germline V gene are SGHRS and YFSETQ. CDR3 DNA sequence: TGCGCCAGCAGCTTGGGAATATGGGACGAGCAGTACTTC. Amino acids: CASSLGIWDEQYF.

CDR3 DNA sequence: TGTGCCAGCAGTTATGACAGCGTAGCTAACTATGGCTACACCTTC. It codes for CASSYDSVANYGYTF. The rearrangement links TRBV2 to TRBJ1-2, with D perhaps matching TRBD1 (5 bases). The CDR3 is 15 amino acids. V gave up 5 bases and J gave up 0 bases, with 13 bases separating them. Germline loops: CDR1 SNHLY, CDR2 FYNNEI.

This chain uses TRBV6-1 with TRBJ1-1; D gene uncertain. The CDR3 contains 15 residues. Germline CDR1 reads MNHNS; CDR2 reads SASEGT. V was cut by 2 bases and J by 0 bases, with 10 bases left in between. CDR3 sequence reads: CASSELVGVNTEAFF. CDR3 nucleotide sequence: TGTGCCAGCAGTGAATTGGTCGGGGTGAACACTGAAGCTTTCTTT.

The chain recombines TRBV7-9 with TRBJ2-6, with D unclear. This CDR3 comprises 14 residues. The V and J ends lost 1 base and 7 bases respectively, with 8 bases between them. Germline values: CDR1 SEHNR, CDR2 FQNEAQ (reference sequence). CDR3 protein: CASSLEWSANVLTF. The CDR3 DNA sequence: TGTGCCAGCAGCTTAGAGTGGTCAGCCAACGTCCTGACTTTC.

This clonotype was recorded a few times. The chain recombines TRBV20-1 with TRBJ2-5; D may be TRBD1 (6 bases). The CDR3 loop spans 14 amino acids. Germline assignment: CDR1 DFQATT and CDR2 SNEGSKA (reference sequence). V was shortened by 6 bases and J by 5 bases, with 19 bases between the two germline ends. As DNA, the CDR3 is TGCAGTGCAACCGACAGGCGCCTGAGGGAGACCCAGTACTTC. This gives the protein CSATDRRLRETQYF.

The V gene is TRBV15, the J gene TRBJ2-2; maybe TRBD2 (6 bases). The CDR3 covers 16 residues. Trimming shortened V by 2 bases and J by 3 bases, and 13 bases separated the two germline ends. The germline V gene has CDR1 LNHNV and CDR2 YYDKDF (reference sequence). DNA for the CDR3: TGTGCCACCAGCAGATACGGCGGGGATTACACCGGGGAGCTGTTTTTT. Translation: CATSRYGGDYTGELFF.

The V call is TRBV6-2 or TRBV6-3, the J call TRBJ2-5; D is uncertain. This CDR3 is built from 14 residues. Germline-derived CDR1 and CDR2 are MNHEY and SVGEGT. Trimming removed 2 bases at V and 4 bases at J, with 11 bases between. The CDR3 protein is CASSYLGFGETQYF. CDR3 nucleotide sequence: TGTGCCAGCAGTTACCTAGGGTTTGGAGAGACCCAGTACTTC.

Of note for this clonotype: Mismatch with germline at one junction end may stem from a read error. The chain recombines TRBV20-1 with TRBJ1-2; D gene unclear. The V gene's germline CDR1 is DFQATT and CDR2 SNEGSKA (reference sequence). The CDR3 totals 15 residues. CDR3 amino acids: CSTRVALKANYGYTF. The DNA of the CDR3 is TGCAGTACTAGAGTTGCGTTGAAAGCTAACTATGGCTACACCTTC.

The chain has TRBV3-1 and TRBJ1-3, with D possibly being TRBD1 (6 bases). In germline, CDR1 is LGHDT, CDR2 YNNKEL (reference sequence). Between the trimmed V and J ends, which lost 6 bases and 2 bases, there was a span of 11 bases. The CDR3 extends over 14 amino acids. CDR3 coding DNA: TGTGCCAGCAGTCCCCAGGGGCCTGGAAACACCATATATTTT. Residues: CASSPQGPGNTIYF.

This clonotype was seen more than once but under ten times. This rearrangement joins TRBV2 to TRBJ2-3; D unresolved. This CDR3 region has 14 residues. Germline V lookup: CDR1 SNHLY, CDR2 FYNNEI. V lost 6 bases to trimming and J lost 3 bases, with 13 bases between them. The CDR3 sequence: CASSVGRSTDTQYF. The CDR3 coding sequence is TGTGCCAGCAGCGTCGGTCGCTCAACAGATACGCAGTATTTT. Full variable domain (rest looked up from reference TRBV2 and TRBJ2-3): EPEVTQTPSHQVTQMGQEVILRCVPISNHLYFYWYRQILGQKVEFLVSFYNNEISEKSEIFDDQFSVERPDGSNFTLKIRSTKLEDSAMYFCASSVGRSTDTQYFGPGTRLTVL.

This clonotype was detected a few times. This chain connects TRBV7-2 to TRBJ2-4, with D possibly being TRBD2 (6 bases). CDR1 is SGHTA and CDR2 is FQGNSA in the germline V gene. V was pared by 1 base and J by 6 bases, with 13 bases between. CDR3 length: 15 residues. The CDR3 DNA reads as TGTGCCAGCAGCTTAGGGGGGGTCGAGGGAAACATTCAGTACTTC. Amino acids: CASSLGGVEGNIQYF.

The V and J genes are TRBV9 and TRBJ2-2, with D unresolved. With 2 bases removed from V and 4 bases from J, the gap between germline ends came to 9 bases. This CDR3 comprises 14 residues. Germline V gives CDR1 SGDLS, CDR2 YYNGEE. This CDR3 is CASSVTQTTGELFF. The CDR3 nucleotides read TGTGCCAGCAGCGTCACACAAACCACCGGGGAGCTGTTTTTT.

The chain uses TRBV3-1 and TRBJ2-3; TRBD2 matches 9 bases. Germline CDR1 reads LGHDT; CDR2 reads YNNKEL (reference sequence). The CDR3 spans 18 residues. Germline trimming cut 4 bases from V and 3 bases from J; bases unmatched to any gene: 14. CDR3 DNA sequence: TGTGCCAGCAGCCCCCAGTGGAGCGGACTAGCGAGGACAGATACGCAGTATTTT. Protein sequence: CASSPQWSGLARTDTQYF.

In its sample, this clonotype was seen a few times. The J gene is TRBJ2-3, the V gene TRBV5-1; D gene unclear. The CDR3 has 14 residues. Trimming left V 9 bases short and J 0 bases short, with 14 bases between. Germline V gives CDR1 SGHRS, CDR2 YFSETQ. The CDR3 is CATQARASTDTQYF. The CDR3 region has the DNA TGCGCCACCCAAGCGAGAGCCAGCACAGATACGCAGTATTTT.

Details on this clonotype: The junction departs from germline at one end; a sequencing error may be responsible. The chain combines TRBV6-2 or TRBV6-3 with TRBJ1-2; no clear D gene. The CDR3 spans 15 residues. Germline CDR1 and CDR2: MNHEY and SVGEGT. The CDR3 spells CASSYVIGALNGCTF. Written as DNA, the CDR3 is TGTGCCAGCAGTTACGTAATCGGAGCACTCAATGGCTGCACCTTC.

This clonotype was seen more than once but under ten times. The chain joins TRBV5-5 to TRBJ1-4, with a tentative D call TRBD1 (5 bases). Looked up from germline, CDR1 is SGHKS and CDR2 is YYEKEE (reference sequence). This CDR3 is 15 amino acids long. V shed 1 base and J shed 5 bases, with 12 bases lying between them. DNA of the CDR3: TGTGCCAGCAGCTTGTCTCCACAGGAGAATGAAAAACTGTTTTTT. Protein: CASSLSPQENEKLFF.

In this sample, this clonotype turned up a few times. This chain joins TRBV27 and TRBJ1-6; D call uncertain. Germline CDR1 and CDR2: MNHEY and SMNVEV (reference sequence). V was pared by 6 bases and J by 5 bases, with 11 bases between. The CDR3 loop spans 14 amino acids. CDR3 in amino acids: CASRRTVDNSPLHF. As DNA, the CDR3 is TGTGCCAGCAGGAGGACCGTTGATAATTCACCCCTCCACTTT.

The CDR3 sequence: CASSFHPEPQHF. Here the CDR3 DNA reads TGTGCCAGCAGTTTTCACCCTGAGCCCCAGCATTTT. The J gene is TRBJ1-5, the V gene TRBV12-3 or TRBV12-4, with D unclear. The germline V and J ends were trimmed by 3 bases and 8 bases, with 8 bases remaining between them. The CDR3 is 12 residues long.

This clonotype was picked up many times. The gene calls are TRBV5-1 and TRBJ2-1; tentatively, D is TRBD1 or TRBD2 (6 bases each). Germline V lookup: CDR1 SGHRS, CDR2 YFSETQ. Trimming took off 0 bases at V and 0 bases at J, with 10 bases between the two ends. The CDR3 covers 16 residues. The CDR3 sequence is CASSLGGALSYNEQFF. Here the CDR3 DNA reads TGCGCCAGCAGCTTGGGGGGGGCCCTCTCCTACAATGAGCAGTTCTTC.

The genes are TRBV20-1 and TRBJ2-5; 8 bases are shared with TRBD2. This CDR3 has 13 amino acids. V dropped 7 bases and J dropped 4; count of bases not matched to a gene: 8. CDR1 is DFQATT, CDR2 SNEGSKA, per germline (reference sequence). CDR3 in DNA: TGCAGTGGGCAGCGGGAGATGGGAGAGACCCAGTACTTC. Translated, it gives CSGQREMGETQYF.